Listed below are T cell receptor beta chains from one sample, sequenced in a study of control samples from healthy donors and cancer patients. TCRdb keeps only in-frame clones here, not all; method: immunoSEQ multiplex PCR. The sample includes over 80,000 clones, roughly three quarters of them seen just once. The material sequenced was blood. The receptors derive from a woman younger than 45 in good health. Both conserved end residues are part of each CDR3. A D gene is named only where the DNA matches it firmly. The size entry is marked missing in some rows and otherwise reads once, few, many or a size class.

V gene	CDR3 length	J gene	D gene	clone size	CDR3 protein	CDR3 DNA
TRBV6-5	12	TRBJ1-5	NA	NA	CASRPRGQPQHF	TGTGCCAGCAGGCCAAGGGGGCAGCCCCAGCATTTT
TRBV12-5	14	TRBJ2-7	TRBD1	NA	CASGPGQGSHEQYF	TGTGCTAGTGGCCCGGGACAGGGGAGCCACGAGCAGTACTTC
TRBV5-1	16	TRBJ2-1	TRBD2	NA	CASSLGTSSSYNEQFF	TGCGCCAGCAGCTTGGGGACTAGCTCCTCCTACAATGAGCAGTTCTTC
TRBV19	15	TRBJ1-6	TRBD1	NA	CASRQGQVGNSPLHF	TGTGCCAGCAGACAGGGACAGGTCGGGAATTCACCCCTCCACTTT
TRBV13	16	TRBJ1-2	TRBD1	NA	CASSLGVSRDSYGYTF	TGTGCCAGCAGCTTAGGGGTTTCGCGGGACAGCTATGGCTACACCTTC
TRBV11-2	14	TRBJ1-1	NA	NA	CASSGRGMNTEAFF	TGTGCCAGCAGCGGGAGGGGGATGAACACTGAAGCTTTCTTT
TRBV5-8	13	TRBJ2-1	TRBD1	NA	CASSPPGQGPGFF	TGTGCCAGCAGCCCCCCGGGACAGGGCCCGGGGTTCTTC
TRBV5-4	12	TRBJ2-7	NA	few	CASSNNEYEQYF	TGTGCCAGCAGTAATAACGAGTACGAGCAGTACTTC
TRBV19	12	TRBJ1-1	NA	NA	CASSGGLTSAFF	TGTGCCAGTAGTGGGGGCCTTACTTCGGCTTTCTTT
TRBV12-5	14	TRBJ1-2	NA	NA	CASGLALEGYGYTF	TGTGCTAGTGGTTTGGCTCTGGAAGGGTATGGCTACACCTTC
TRBV27	14	TRBJ2-3	NA	NA	CASSYARHTDTQYF	TGTGCCAGCAGTTATGCCAGGCACACAGATACGCAGTATTTT
TRBV12-3/TRBV12-4	11	TRBJ2-5	NA	NA	CASSFLETQYF	TGTGCCAGCAGTTTTCTTGAGACCCAGTACTTC
TRBV5-1	20	TRBJ2-6	NA	NA	CASSLAGWTGFIRGANVLTF	TGCGCCAGCAGCTTGGCCGGGTGGACGGGGTTTATAAGAGGGGCCAACGTCCTGACTTTC
TRBV29-1	13	TRBJ1-1	TRBD1	NA	CSASGRGRSEAFF	TGCAGCGCATCTGGCAGGGGGCGGTCTGAAGCTTTCTTT
TRBV10-3	15	TRBJ2-7	NA	few	CAISESVEDRYEQYF	TGTGCCATCAGTGAGTCGGTTGAGGACCGCTACGAGCAGTACTTC
TRBV19	16	TRBJ2-6	TRBD2	once	CASSIVAGAGANVLTF	TGTGCCAGTAGTATAGTCGCGGGGGCTGGGGCCAACGTCCTGACTTTC
TRBV7-2	13	TRBJ1-1	NA	NA	CASSLGMNTEAFF	TGTGCCAGCAGCCTAGGGATGAACACTGAAGCTTTCTTT
TRBV11-2	17	TRBJ2-2	TRBD1	NA	CASSLVPQGARTGELFF	TGTGCCAGCAGCTTAGTCCCCCAGGGGGCGCGGACCGGGGAGCTGTTTTTT
TRBV5-1	16	TRBJ2-1	NA	NA	CASSLMSRGSYNEQFF	TGCGCCAGCAGCTTGATGAGCAGAGGGTCCTACAATGAGCAGTTCTTC
TRBV6-1	14	TRBJ2-5	TRBD1	once	CASSDRGRWETQYF	TGTGCCAGCAGTGACAGGGGGCGCTGGGAGACCCAGTACTTC
TRBV11-1	13	TRBJ2-5	NA	NA	CASSANHQETQYF	TGTGCCAGCAGCGCAAACCATCAAGAGACCCAGTACTTC
TRBV30	14	TRBJ2-1	NA	NA	CAWSALTTRSGQFF	TGTGCCTGGAGCGCTCTTACGACTAGATCGGGACAGTTCTTC
TRBV19	13	TRBJ2-5	NA	once	CASSGQPGETQYF	TGTGCCAGTAGTGGCCAGCCAGGAGAGACCCAGTACTTC
TRBV12-3/TRBV12-4	11	TRBJ2-7	NA	NA	CASMETYEQYF	TGTGCCAGCATGGAAACCTACGAGCAGTACTTC
TRBV5-6	15	TRBJ2-5	NA	NA	CASSLAGTGQETQYF	TGTGCCAGCAGCTTGGCGGGGACGGGGCAAGAGACCCAGTACTTC
TRBV12-5	16	TRBJ1-2	TRBD1	NA	CASGRSPGGLDYGYTF	TGTGCTAGTGGCAGGAGCCCAGGGGGCTTGGACTATGGCTACACCTTC
TRBV30	12	TRBJ1-2	NA	NA	CAWKKDGYGYTF	TGTGCCTGGAAGAAGGACGGCTATGGCTACACCTTC
TRBV7-8	14	TRBJ2-1	NA	NA	CASSLVQGKNEQFF	TGTGCCAGCAGCTTAGTCCAGGGTAAAAATGAGCAGTTCTTC
TRBV4-3	16	TRBJ2-1	TRBD2	NA	CASSQDSGGAGDEQFF	TGCGCCAGCAGCCAAGATTCCGGGGGGGCCGGGGATGAGCAGTTCTTC
TRBV5-4	15	TRBJ2-3	TRBD1	NA	CASSLGTGGFNTQYF	TGTGCCAGCAGCCTAGGGACAGGGGGATTTAATACGCAGTATTTT
TRBV6-5	14	TRBJ2-7	NA	NA	CASSYKSTRLEQYF	TGTGCCAGCAGTTATAAATCGACCCGTTTAGAGCAGTACTTC
TRBV19	16	TRBJ2-3	NA	NA	CASSRRGSGSTDTQYF	TGTGCCAGTAGTAGGCGGGGTAGCGGTAGCACAGATACGCAGTATTTT
TRBV11-2	14	TRBJ2-3	NA	NA	CASSRPGARDTQYF	TGTGCCAGCAGCCGTCCAGGGGCTCGGGATACGCAGTATTTT
TRBV5-4	16	TRBJ2-2	TRBD2	NA	CASSSLAGGLTGELFF	TGTGCCAGCAGCTCACTAGCGGGGGGGCTCACCGGGGAGCTGTTTTTT
TRBV7-8	16	TRBJ2-2	NA	NA	CASSLVVTRNTGELFF	TGTGCCAGCAGCTTAGTTGTGACGAGAAACACCGGGGAGCTGTTTTTT
TRBV6-5	12	TRBJ1-1	NA	NA	CASSDSGREAFF	TGTGCCAGCAGTGACTCAGGACGTGAAGCTTTCTTT
TRBV7-2	14	TRBJ1-6	TRBD1	NA	CASRSGQPNSPLHF	TGTGCCAGCAGATCGGGACAGCCCAATTCACCCCTCCACTTT
TRBV7-8	17	TRBJ1-4	TRBD1	NA	CASSPRDRGTLNEKLFF	TGTGCCAGCAGCCCGCGGGACAGGGGGACTCTCAATGAAAAACTGTTTTTT
TRBV6-5	13	TRBJ1-5	NA	NA	CASNGELYQPQHF	TGTGCCAGCAATGGAGAACTCTATCAGCCCCAGCATTTT
TRBV5-6	14	TRBJ2-3	TRBD2	NA	CASSPGTSADTQYF	TGTGCCAGCAGCCCTGGGACTAGCGCAGATACGCAGTATTTT
TRBV19	15	TRBJ2-2	TRBD1	NA	CASRTGSANTGELFF	TGTGCCAGTCGGACAGGTTCGGCGAACACCGGGGAGCTGTTTTTT
TRBV5-6	18	TRBJ1-4	NA	NA	CASSSLNAGRTTNEKLFF	TGTGCCAGCAGCTCCCTAAACGCAGGGAGAACAACTAATGAAAAACTGTTTTTT
TRBV11-2	12	TRBJ2-1	NA	NA	CASSLLFNEQFF	TGTGCCAGCAGCCTACTTTTCAATGAGCAGTTCTTC
TRBV9	14	TRBJ2-7	NA	NA	CASSVDPTPSEQYF	TGTGCCAGCAGCGTAGACCCCACCCCCAGCGAGCAGTACTTC
TRBV6-6	13	TRBJ1-2	NA	NA	CASSLGGMGGYTF	TGTGCCAGCAGTTTAGGGGGAATGGGTGGCTACACCTTC
TRBV6-2/TRBV6-3	14	TRBJ1-6	NA	many	CASSYTRGDSPLHF	TGTGCCAGCAGTTACACCAGGGGAGATTCACCCCTCCACTTT
TRBV11-2	14	TRBJ2-1	NA	NA	CASSLDSLLSEQFF	TGTGCCAGCAGCTTAGATTCCCTTCTTAGTGAGCAGTTCTTC
TRBV5-4	16	TRBJ2-7	NA	NA	CASSLAVSTPTYEQYF	TGTGCCAGCAGCTTGGCGGTTTCCACCCCCACCTACGAGCAGTACTTC
TRBV19	15	TRBJ1-5	NA	NA	CASSILTGDNQPQHF	TGTGCCAGTAGTATATTGACAGGAGACAATCAGCCCCAGCATTTT
TRBV9	15	TRBJ2-1	NA	NA	CASSVEGGTYNEQFF	TGTGCCAGCAGCGTAGAGGGCGGGACCTACAATGAGCAGTTCTTC
TRBV18	16	TRBJ1-2	NA	NA	CASSPPLARTNYGYTF	TGTGCCAGCTCACCACCGTTAGCCAGGACTAACTATGGCTACACCTTC
TRBV6-5	14	TRBJ1-2	NA	NA	CASSRGAGNYGYTF	TGTGCCAGCAGTCGGGGGGCAGGAAACTATGGCTACACCTTC
TRBV5-6	15	TRBJ1-1	NA	NA	CASSSTTQGNTEAFF	TGTGCCAGCAGCTCAACAACCCAGGGGAACACTGAAGCTTTCTTT
TRBV29-1	14	TRBJ2-1	TRBD2	NA	CSVEDSGGLNEQFF	TGCAGCGTTGAAGACTCGGGGGGGCTCAATGAGCAGTTCTTC
TRBV10-3	12	TRBJ2-7	NA	NA	CAINEGEEEQYF	TGTGCCATCAATGAGGGAGAGGAGGAGCAGTACTTC
TRBV4-3	14	TRBJ2-1	NA	NA	CASSAYRSYNEQFF	TGCGCCAGCAGCGCTTACAGGTCTTACAATGAGCAGTTCTTC